A selection of T cell receptor beta chains follows, all from one sample in a study of shared clonotypes between healthy human individuals. The assay was immunoSEQ multiplex PCR, and TCRdb's table has in-frame clones only and misses some. The sample records fewer than 2.5 million clones, 90% to 95% being singletons. The sequenced material came from naive CD4+ T cells from PBMCs. Receptor source: a man aged 18 to 29 in good health. Some clones in this sample may be carry-over from other donors' samples. Both conserved end residues are part of each CDR3. A D gene is named only where the DNA matches it firmly. A row's size may be missing; if present it is once, few, many or a size class.

-	TRBV7-6	TRBJ1-4	TRBD1	CASSSRDREPPYEKLFF	TGTGCCAGCAGCTCCCGGGACAGGGAACCCCCTTATGAAAAACTGTTTTTT
-	TRBV7-9	TRBJ2-5	-	CASSLGGQSGETQYF	TGTGCCAGCAGCTTAGGAGGGCAGAGCGGGGAGACCCAGTACTTC
-	TRBV5-1	TRBJ2-7	-	CASSSLGRVYEQYF	TGCGCCAGCAGCTCCCTGGGTCGTGTCTACGAGCAGTACTTC
-	TRBV27	TRBJ2-1	TRBD2	CASSLRGRVRSYNEQFF	TGTGCCAGCAGTTTACGGGGGAGGGTTAGGTCCTACAATGAGCAGTTCTTC
-	TRBV5-1	TRBJ2-1	-	CASSVRTGGDEQFF	TGCGCCAGCAGCGTCCGAACTGGCGGGGATGAGCAGTTCTTC
-	TRBV5-1	TRBJ1-1	-	CASRLQGGTEAFF	TGCGCCAGCAGATTACAGGGCGGCACTGAAGCTTTCTTT
-	TRBV7-6	TRBJ2-7	-	CASSLEGQESEQYF	TGTGCCAGCAGCTTAGAGGGGCAGGAGTCCGAGCAGTACTTC
-	TRBV10-2	TRBJ2-5	-	CASSLFSRNLETQYF	TGCGCCAGCAGCTTATTCTCCCGGAACCTTGAGACCCAGTACTTC
once	TRBV14	TRBJ2-1	TRBD2	CASSQASGRIPSLF	TGTGCCAGCAGCCAAGCTAGCGGGAGAATCCCGTCCCTCTTC
-	TRBV7-2	TRBJ1-5	TRBD1	CASSLNGQGIQPQHF	TGTGCCAGCAGCCTCAATGGACAGGGGATTCAGCCCCAGCATTTT
-	TRBV7-8	TRBJ2-5	-	CASSLRLAGRETQYF	TGTGCCAGCAGCTTAAGGCTGGCAGGGCGGGAGACCCAGTACTTC
-	TRBV28	TRBJ1-5	-	CASSLGPQGHGNQPQHF	TGTGCCAGCAGTTTAGGTCCACAGGGTCACGGCAATCAGCCCCAGCATTTT
-	TRBV6-1	TRBJ2-7	TRBD2	CATTSGGTYEQYF	TGTGCCACCACCAGCGGGGGGACCTACGAGCAGTACTTC
-	TRBV11-2	TRBJ2-1	-	CASSPLRWSYNEQFF	TGTGCCAGCAGCCCTTTGCGATGGTCCTACAATGAGCAGTTCTTC
-	TRBV28	TRBJ1-2	TRBD1	CASSAPGTGNYGYTF	TGTGCCAGCAGTGCTCCCGGGACAGGGAACTATGGCTACACCTTC
-	TRBV4-1	TRBJ2-3	TRBD2	CASSQKAGLAGGIGTDTQYF	TGCGCCAGCAGCCAAAAAGCGGGACTAGCGGGAGGGATCGGCACAGATACGCAGTATTTT
once	TRBV28	TRBJ2-1	-	CASSLSAPGGNEQFF	TGTGCCAGCAGTTTATCGGCCCCCGGAGGCAATGAGCAGTTCTTC
once	TRBV7-6	TRBJ2-1	TRBD2	CASSLAVRLAGGGNEQFF	TGTGCCAGCAGCTTGGCAGTAAGACTAGCGGGAGGAGGAAATGAGCAGTTCTTC
-	TRBV29-1	TRBJ2-3	-	CSVLGQSTDTQYF	TGCAGCGTTCTAGGACAGAGCACAGATACGCAGTATTTT
few	TRBV28	TRBJ1-1	-	CASSPSLMKAFF	TGTGCCAGCAGCCCTTCATTGATGAAAGCTTTCTTT
-	TRBV11-2	TRBJ2-3	TRBD2	CASSSTRLAGQYF	TGTGCCAGCAGCTCTACAAGACTAGCGGGGCAGTATTTT
few	TRBV11-3	TRBJ2-1	-	CASSWGHDNEQFF	TGTGCCAGCAGCTGGGGACATGACAATGAGCAGTTCTTC
-	TRBV28	TRBJ2-3	TRBD2	CASNLLAGGTQYF	TGTGCCAGCAATCTTCTAGCGGGAGGTACGCAGTATTTT
-	TRBV28	TRBJ1-2	-	CASSLYRDYGYTF	TGTGCCAGCAGTCTTTACAGGGACTATGGCTACACCTTC
-	TRBV28	TRBJ1-3	-	CASSPGQPNTIYF	TGTGCCAGCAGTCCAGGACAGCCAAACACCATATATTTT
-	TRBV4-1	TRBJ2-7	TRBD2	CASSQEPTSLRRQYF	TGCGCCAGCAGCCAAGAGCCGACTAGCCTGAGGCGGCAGTACTTC
-	TRBV5-4	TRBJ2-7	TRBD1	CASSLSPGQGFNEQYF	TGTGCCAGCAGCTTGTCCCCGGGACAGGGATTCAACGAGCAGTACTTC
-	TRBV5-1	TRBJ2-1	TRBD2	CASSLDGLAGAEQFF	TGCGCCAGCAGCTTGGACGGACTAGCGGGAGCTGAGCAGTTCTTC
-	TRBV6-1	TRBJ2-7	TRBD2	CASSWVTSGSYEQYF	TGTGCCAGCAGTTGGGTGACTAGCGGGAGCTACGAGCAGTACTTC
-	TRBV25-1	TRBJ1-3	-	CASSPGRGSTIYF	TGTGCCAGTTCACCGGGACGGGGATCAACCATATATTTT
-	TRBV30	TRBJ1-4	TRBD1	CAWRQGSNEKLFF	TGTGCCTGGCGACAGGGAAGTAATGAAAAACTGTTTTTT